This entry lists 21 T cell receptor beta chains sequenced from one sample in a study of cytomegalovirus exposure and HLA in healthy donors. Vbeta (60) and Jbeta (13) primers were used in the PCR. The assay was immunoSEQ multiplex PCR, and TCRdb's table has in-frame clones only and misses some. The top ten clones hold less than 2.5% of a sample with about 280,000 clones, 80% to 90% of them seen once. Sequencing was done on a sample of PBMCs. These receptors were obtained from a woman under 30 in good health and CMV-seronegative.

The genes are TRBV29-1 and TRBJ1-2; TRBD1 agrees at 7 bases. CDR1 and CDR2 from the germline V gene are SQVTM and ANQGSEA. The CDR3 is 12 residues long. J was trimmed by 7 bases and V by 4 bases; bases with no gene match: 6. CDR3 in DNA: TGCAGCGTTGTTGTACAGGGGATTGGCTACACCTTC. Translation gives CSVVVQGIGYTF.

This clone was detected only once. This rearrangement joins TRBV20-1 to TRBJ1-1, with TRBD1 as a possible D gene (5 bases). This CDR3 is 11 amino acids long. V lost 7 bases to trimming and J lost 1 base, with 7 bases between them. Germline CDR1 DFQATT, CDR2 SNEGSKA (reference sequence). This chain's CDR3 is CSGQGNTEAFF. DNA of the CDR3: TGCAGTGGTCAGGGGAACACTGAAGCTTTCTTT.

The gene calls are TRBV29-1 and TRBJ2-1; 9 nucleotides agree with TRBD2. The CDR3 consists of 14 residues. J was trimmed by 5 bases and V by 7 bases; bases with no gene match: 9. Germline loops: CDR1 SQVTM, CDR2 ANQGSEA. The CDR3 spells CSAEPSGTDNEQFF. In nucleotides, the CDR3 is TGCAGCGCCGAACCTAGCGGGACAGACAATGAGCAGTTCTTC.

The chain has TRBV27 and TRBJ1-2; D is possibly TRBD1 (5 bases). V gave up 0 bases and J gave up 6 bases, with 11 bases separating them. This CDR3 has 14 amino acids. CDR1 MNHEY and CDR2 SMNVEV come from the germline V gene (reference sequence). The CDR3 DNA reads TGTGCCAGCAGTTTATCGCCCGACAGTGATGGCTACACCTTC. Translated: CASSLSPDSDGYTF.

This chain connects TRBV27 to TRBJ2-3; 11 bases fit TRBD2. Germline V lookup: CDR1 MNHEY, CDR2 SMNVEV (reference sequence). The J segment lost 6 bases and the V segment lost 7 bases, leaving 12 bases of the junction unmatched. CDR3 size: 16 residues. The CDR3 DNA is TGTGCCAGCATCTTCCTTAGCGGGGGGGCAGGGGATACGCAGTATTTT. Translation gives CASIFLSGGAGDTQYF.

This chain's CDR3 is CAGLEVGYTF. CDR3 sequence (DNA): TGTGCCGGATTAGAGGTCGGCTACACCTTC. The chain joins TRBV30 to TRBJ1-2; D remains ambiguous. The CDR3 sequence is 10 residues long. V dropped 8 bases and J dropped 8 bases, with 12 bases sitting between them. The germline V gene has CDR1 GTSNPN and CDR2 SVGIG (reference sequence).

CDR3 in amino acids: CASSPRGRVTDTQYF. The DNA for the CDR3 is TGTGCCAGCAGTCCGAGGGGGAGGGTCACAGATACGCAGTATTTT. The chain recombines TRBV25-1 with TRBJ2-3; D may be TRBD2 (7 bases). The V gene's germline CDR1 is MGHDK and CDR2 SYGVNS. The CDR3 contains 15 residues. With 5 bases removed from V and 2 bases from J, the gap between germline ends came to 14 bases.

The chain carries TRBV18 and TRBJ1-1; 11 nucleotides match TRBD1. Germline CDR1 and CDR2: KGHSH and LQKENI. The CDR3 consists of 19 residues. V shed 2 bases, J shed 3 bases, and the junction held 14 bases outside the gene matches. CDR3 region: CASSPTEGQGALKDTEAFF. The DNA of the CDR3 is TGTGCCAGCTCACCAACGGAAGGACAGGGGGCATTAAAGGACACTGAAGCTTTCTTT.

V usage is TRBV5-4 and J usage is TRBJ1-2; perhaps TRBD1 as D (6 bases). The CDR3 length is 14 residues. V was pared by 4 bases and J by 4 bases, with 14 bases between. The germline V gene has CDR1 SGHNT and CDR2 YYREEE (reference sequence). The CDR3 loop reads CASSPSQDSYGYTF. The CDR3 coding sequence is TGTGCCAGCAGCCCGTCTCAGGACAGCTATGGCTACACCTTC.

The rearrangement uses TRBV2 and TRBJ1-6, with TRBD1 matching over 9 bases. V lost 0 bases and J lost 9; bases outside the gene matches: 6. There are 16 residues in the CDR3. CDR1 is SNHLY and CDR2 is FYNNEI in the germline V gene. CDR3 amino acids: CASSEARQGVGSPLHF. CDR3 DNA sequence: TGTGCCAGCAGTGAAGCGCGACAGGGGGTTGGTTCACCCCTCCACTTT.

The chain combines TRBV5-1 with TRBJ2-2, with TRBD2 matching 10 bases. CDR1 SGHRS and CDR2 YFSETQ come from the germline V gene. This CDR3 has 16 residues. Unmatched junction bases numbered 6, after V lost 2 bases and J lost 5 bases. CDR3 sequence reads: CASSLEAGGPTGELFF. The CDR3 nucleotides read TGCGCCAGCAGCTTAGAAGCGGGGGGGCCTACCGGGGAGCTGTTTTTT.

This clone appeared a few times. The rearrangement links TRBV5-6 to TRBJ1-4; D gene ambiguous. CDR3 length equals 14 residues. V was clipped by 0 bases and J by 0 bases, with 3 bases between them. Germline V gene data show CDR1 as SGHDT and CDR2 as YYEEEE. The CDR3: CASSLVATNEKLFF. The CDR3 nucleotides read TGTGCCAGCAGCTTGGTAGCAACTAATGAAAAACTGTTTTTT. The variable domain in full, completed from reference TRBV5-6 and TRBJ1-4, reads DAGVTQSPTHLIKTRGQQVTLRCSPKSGHDTVSWYQQALGQGPQFIFQYYEEEERQRGNFPDRFSGHQFPNYSSELNVNALLLGDSALYLCASSLVATNEKLFFGSGTQLSVL.

The genes are TRBV7-6 and TRBJ2-7; TRBD2 matches at 7 bases. This CDR3 has 14 amino acids. Trimming at V came to 4 bases and at J to 6 bases, leaving 9 bases not matched to a gene. The V gene's germline CDR1 is SGHVS and CDR2 FNYEAQ. CDR3 loop: CASSSRMGGGEQYF. The CDR3 DNA reads as TGTGCCAGCAGCTCTCGCATGGGGGGGGGCGAGCAGTACTTC.

In nucleotides, the CDR3 is TGCGCCAGCAGCCCCCCATCGTCCAGCTATGGCTACACCTTC. This codes for CASSPPSSSYGYTF. J is TRBJ1-2 and V is TRBV4-1; no reliable D call. Germline CDR1 reads MGHRA; CDR2 reads YSYEKL. V shed 4 bases and J shed 4 bases, with 13 bases lying between them. This CDR3 has 14 residues.

This chain connects TRBV13 to TRBJ2-1; D perhaps matches TRBD1 (6 bases). The CDR3 loop spans 17 amino acids. The V gene lost 3 bases and the J gene lost 7 bases, with 22 bases spanning the gap. Looked up from germline, CDR1 is PRHDT and CDR2 is FYEKMQ (reference sequence). The CDR3 loop is CASSFRTAIFLGNEQFF. DNA for the CDR3: TGTGCCAGCAGCTTTCGGACAGCGATCTTTCTCGGGAATGAGCAGTTCTTC.

On this clone: A read error may account for a junction end that differs from germline. V is TRBV5-5 and J is TRBJ2-7, with D possibly being TRBD1 (7 bases). CDR1 and CDR2 (germline): SGHKS, YYEKEE (reference sequence). This CDR3 is 18 amino acids long. CDR3 in DNA: TGTGCCAGCAGCAGATCAGGGGGGATGTGGATTCAAACCTACGGGCAGTACTTC. Translated, it gives CASSRSGGMWIQTYGQYF.

The chain employs TRBV7-9 and TRBJ1-1; D remains ambiguous. Germline CDR1 is SEHNR and CDR2 is FQNEAQ (reference sequence). This CDR3 contains 10 residues. V dropped 10 bases and J dropped 8 bases, with 11 bases sitting between them. The CDR3 DNA sequence: TGTGCCATCGTGGGCAGAGAAGCTTTCTTT. This sequence encodes CAIVGREAFF.

The V and J genes are TRBV2 and TRBJ2-2; possibly TRBD2 for D (5 bases). The ends were cut back, 2 bases at V and 5 bases at J, with 15 bases in the middle. Per the germline V gene, CDR1 is SNHLY and CDR2 is FYNNEI. The CDR3 extends over 16 amino acids. The CDR3 protein is CASSESEGRKTGELFF. The CDR3 DNA sequence: TGTGCCAGCAGTGAATCTGAGGGTAGAAAGACCGGGGAGCTGTTTTTT. The whole variable domain, remainder taken from reference TRBV2 and TRBJ2-2, is EPEVTQTPSHQVTQMGQEVILRCVPISNHLYFYWYRQILGQKVEFLVSFYNNEISEKSEIFDDQFSVERPDGSNFTLKIRSTKLEDSAMYFCASSESEGRKTGELFFGEGSRLTVL.

The V gene is TRBV19, the J gene TRBJ1-2; 12 bases match TRBD1. V shed 4 bases and J 9 bases; nucleotides not matched to a gene: 6. The CDR3 runs 14 residues. The germline V gene encodes CDR1 LNHDA and CDR2 SQIVND (reference sequence). The CDR3 sequence is CASSNRDRGRSYTF. CDR3 sequence (DNA): TGTGCCAGTAGTAACCGGGACAGGGGGCGAAGCTACACCTTC.

The rearrangement uses TRBV9 and TRBJ1-1, with D unresolved. The CDR3 totals 16 residues. Per germline, CDR1 SGDLS and CDR2 YYNGEE. V lost 1 base to trimming and J lost 2 bases, with 15 bases between them. CDR3 bases: TGTGCCAGCAGCGTATCCTCTCGAAGAGGCAACACTGAAGCTTTCTTT. Translated: CASSVSSRRGNTEAFF.

The chain couples TRBV12-1 to TRBJ1-4; the table names TRBD1, a call not compared with the DNA. TRBV12-1 is tagged as a pseudogene. The CDR3 loop spans 17 amino acids. The CDR3 sequence is CASSSSTGFATNEKLFF. As DNA, the CDR3 is TGTGCCAGCAGCTCATCGACAGGGTTTGCAACTAATGAAAAACTGTTTTTT.